Shown below are 14 T cell receptor beta chains from a single sample sequenced in a study of T-cell reconstitution after alpha-beta-depleted transplantation in children. Unique molecular identifiers featured in how the TCRbeta library was prepared. One entry per CDR3 protein results from TCRdb running MiXCR on the PCR reads. Of more than 90,000 distinct CDR3 sequences in the sample, roughly 8% were seen once. The sample consisted of PBMCs from the stem cell graft donor, taken from the stem cell graft. The receptor source for this set is a human donor who donated a stem cell graft to a child with congenital amegakaryocytic thrombocytopenia.

Points on this clonotype: This may be a read error, as it is one base from a much larger clone. The chain couples TRBV9 to TRBJ2-3; 7 bases map to TRBD1. Germline-derived CDR1 and CDR2 are SGDLS and YYNGEE. The CDR3 runs to 15 residues. V lost 7 bases to trimming and J lost 6 bases; unmatched junction nucleotides: 14. The CDR3 region has the DNA TGTGCCAGCGGCGGAACCGGGACAGAATACGATACGCAGTATTTT. The encoded protein is CASGGTGTEYDTQYF.

In this sample, this clonotype turned up many times. This rearrangement joins TRBV5-5 to TRBJ2-1, with 8 bases aligning to TRBD1. Per germline, CDR1 SGHKS and CDR2 YYEKEE (reference sequence). The J segment lost 5 bases and the V segment lost 0 bases, leaving 4 bases of the junction unmatched. CDR3 length: 15 residues. The CDR3 region has the DNA TGTGCCAGCAGCTTGGTCGGGACAGGAAACAATGAGCAGTTCTTC. Amino acid sequence: CASSLVGTGNNEQFF.

This clonotype occurred many times. This sequence joins TRBV4-3 and TRBJ2-1, with TRBD1 as a possible D gene (5 bases). The germline V gene has CDR1 LGHNA and CDR2 YSLEER. Trimming removed 0 bases from V and 6 bases from J, with 9 bases in between. The CDR3 covers 14 residues. The chain's CDR3 is CASSQETDPNEQFF. CDR3 nucleotide sequence: TGCGCCAGCAGCCAAGAGACAGATCCCAATGAGCAGTTCTTC.

Ten or more counts support this clonotype. The rearrangement links TRBV12-3 or TRBV12-4 to TRBJ2-5; D call uncertain. The CDR3 is made up of 13 amino acids. V was trimmed by 3 bases and J by 2 bases, leaving 7 bases between them. The chain's CDR3 is CASSFGAQETQYF. CDR3 nucleotides: TGTGCCAGCAGTTTCGGCGCACAAGAGACCCAGTACTTC.

In its sample, this clonotype was seen many times. The chain has TRBV27 and TRBJ2-2; 10 nucleotides agree with TRBD2. The CDR3 has 15 amino acids. V lost 11 bases and J lost 9; bases outside the gene matches: 15. Germline CDR1 is MNHEY and CDR2 is SMNVEV (reference sequence). In DNA form, the CDR3 reads TGTGCCGAAACGCCCCCGTCTAGCGGGAGATGGGAGCTGTTTTTT. It translates to CAETPPSSGRWELFF.

The rearrangement links TRBV5-1 to TRBJ1-1; D unclear. The CDR3 has 14 residues. The V end lost 4 bases, the J end lost 2 bases, and 12 bases lay between the germline ends. From germline, CDR1 is SGHRS and CDR2 YFSETQ. CDR3 residues: CASSPGSGNTEAFF. CDR3 coding DNA: TGCGCCAGCAGCCCGGGATCGGGAAACACTGAAGCTTTCTTT.

This clonotype was seen at least ten times. This rearrangement joins TRBV7-2 to TRBJ2-5; 7 bases are a match to TRBD1. The trim removed 1 base at V and 5 bases at J, leaving 7 bases unmatched. The germline gives CDR1 SGHTA, CDR2 FQGNSA. This CDR3 has 15 amino acids. The CDR3 DNA is TGTGCCAGCAGCTTAGTTAGGACAGGCTTGGAGACCCAGTACTTC. This sequence encodes CASSLVRTGLETQYF.

This clonotype was recorded at least ten times. V and J are TRBV20-1 and TRBJ1-3, with 7 nucleotides matching TRBD1. This CDR3 has 17 amino acids. Germline-derived CDR1 and CDR2 are DFQATT and SNEGSKA (reference sequence). V trimming: 5 bases; J trimming: 3 bases; junction bases outside the gene matches: 16. CDR3 sequence reads: CSAQDRVNPLNGNTIYF. The CDR3 nucleotides read TGCAGTGCTCAAGACAGGGTCAATCCCTTGAATGGAAACACCATATATTTT.

This clonotype came up a few times. The chain employs TRBV2 and TRBJ2-2, with D perhaps matching TRBD2 (6 bases). The V end was cut by 6 bases, the J end by 3 bases, with 14 bases between. CDR1 SNHLY and CDR2 FYNNEI come from the germline V gene. The CDR3 length is 15 residues. The CDR3 sequence: CASSRAPGDTGELFF. DNA for the CDR3: TGTGCCAGCAGCCGGGCCCCGGGGGACACCGGGGAGCTGTTTTTT.

The chain combines TRBV3-1 with TRBJ2-2; TRBD2 might be the D (7 bases). The CDR3 runs to 15 residues. V dropped 7 bases and J dropped 4 bases, with 16 bases sitting between them. Germline lookup yields CDR1 LGHDT and CDR2 YNNKEL (reference sequence). The CDR3 bases are TGTGCCAGCACTCAAGGGGGGGCGGGCACCGGGGAGCTGTTTTTT. As protein: CASTQGGAGTGELFF.

In this sample, this clonotype turned up many times. The V gene is TRBV2, the J gene TRBJ2-4, with unresolved D. The ends were cut back, 3 bases at V and 8 bases at J, with 11 bases in the middle. This CDR3 region has 13 residues. Germline values: CDR1 SNHLY, CDR2 FYNNEI. The CDR3 DNA is TGTGCCAGCAGTGAGGGTCTTGTGGACATTCAGTACTTC. Its protein product is CASSEGLVDIQYF.

The V call is TRBV28, the J call TRBJ1-5, with D possibly TRBD1 on 5 matching bases. V was cut by 7 bases and J by 6 bases, with 25 bases left in between. Germline CDR1 MDHEN, CDR2 SYDVKM. The CDR3 is 17 amino acids. For the CDR3, the DNA is TGTGCCAGCATCGGAGTGGGACGCCGATTGGGAGGTCAGCCCCAGCATTTT. This encodes CASIGVGRRLGGQPQHF.

This clonotype showed up many times. The rearrangement uses TRBV20-1 and TRBJ1-5; no definite D call. CDR1 is DFQATT, CDR2 SNEGSKA, per germline (reference sequence). CDR3 length: 14 amino acids. V lost 3 bases, J lost 2 bases, and 11 bases lay in between. CDR3 nucleotide sequence: TGCAGTGCTAGGGTTAGGGCCGGCAATCAGCCCCAGCATTTT. Its protein is CSARVRAGNQPQHF.

This clonotype was observed at least ten times. The gene calls are TRBV20-1 and TRBJ1-1, with 8 nucleotides matching TRBD1. The CDR3 sequence is 15 residues long. The germline V gene encodes CDR1 DFQATT and CDR2 SNEGSKA (reference sequence). V lost 3 bases to trimming and J lost 5 bases; unmatched junction nucleotides: 11. CDR3 loop: CSASHPGGAGTEAFF. CDR3 coding DNA: TGCAGTGCTAGTCATCCAGGGGGCGCGGGTACTGAAGCTTTCTTT.